This T cell receptor beta chain was observed in a study of technical replicates of blood from a handful of donors. Clones were read by immunoSEQ multiplex PCR, and TCRdb kept only the in-frame ones, dropping some. The table includes around 62,000 clones, 95% to 97% detected once. This clone was detected only once. This clonotype was obtained from a human donor in good health. The sample comprised T cells isolated from PBMCs.

CDR3 protein: CASSLDGNPVGQGLQETQYF. As DNA, the CDR3 is TGCGCCAGCAGCCTCGACGGTAATCCCGTAGGACAGGGCCTACAAGAGACCCAGTACTTC. The chain recombines TRBV4-1 with TRBJ2-5; TRBD1 aligns across 8 bases. This CDR3 is built from 20 residues. The junction had 21 bases not matched to a gene; V was cut back by 4 bases and J by 2 bases. Germline CDR1 MGHRA, CDR2 YSYEKL.